The clone carrying this T cell receptor (beta chain) has just one count. Trimming took 7 bases from V and 1 from J, leaving 16 bases between them. Germline loops: CDR1 SQVTM, CDR2 ANQGSEA. This CDR3 is 14 amino acids long. This specimen comes from a study of blood T cell repertoires in COVID-19. Overall study context: PBMCs, B-cell-depleted T cells, or T cells were the source of the cDNA or gDNA that made up the material.

Measured with immunoSEQ multiplex PCR; TCRdb has only the in-frame clones, and not every one. The sample holds around 300,000 clones, over 75% seen once. The chain links TRBV29-1 to TRBJ1-1, with D possibly TRBD1 on 5 matching bases. Specimen: peripheral blood. This sequence was found in a woman between 50 and 59 years old with active or convalescent COVID-19. CDR3 bases: TGCAGCGCAACCCCGACAGTCCCGAACACTGAAGCTTTCTTT. It yields the protein CSATPTVPNTEAFF.